Following are 15 T cell receptor beta chains from one sample sequenced in a study of blood T cell repertoires in COVID-19. Sequenced by immunoSEQ multiplex PCR; TCRdb stores in-frame clones only, minus some. The repertoire holds fewer than 150,000 clones, 90% seen once, with 3.8% in the top ten. Sequencing was carried out using peripheral blood. The receptor source for this set is a woman between 55 and 75 years old with COVID-19, enrolled during active disease.

The rearrangement uses TRBV7-3 and TRBJ1-4; D possibly corresponds to TRBD1 (6 bases). Trimming took 2 bases from V and 8 from J, leaving 15 bases between them. The germline V gene has CDR1 SGHTA and CDR2 FQGTGA. The length of the CDR3 is 15 residues. The DNA of the CDR3 is TGTGCCAGCAGCTTATCTGCAGGGGTTGGCGAAAAACTGTTTTTT. This codes for CASSLSAGVGEKLFF.

V gene TRBV25-1 combines with J gene TRBJ1-4; D is unresolved. Trimming left V 6 bases short and J 9 bases short, with 20 bases between. CDR3 length equals 15 residues. Germline V gives CDR1 MGHDK, CDR2 SYGVNS. In nucleotides, the CDR3 is TGTGCCAGCAGGGGTCCGGGAGAGGTTTCGAAAAAACTGTTTTTT. It specifies CASRGPGEVSKKLFF. The full variable domain, rest sourced from reference TRBV25-1 and TRBJ1-4, is EADIYQTPRYLVIGTGKKITLECSQTMGHDKMYWYQQDPGMELHLIHYSYGVNSTEKGDLSSESTVSRIRTEHFPLTLESARPSHTSQYLCASRGPGEVSKKLFFGSGTQLSVL.

The chain carries TRBV7-2 and TRBJ2-7, with TRBD1 matching over 12 bases. CDR1 is SGHTA, CDR2 FQGNSA, per germline. The CDR3 spans 15 residues. V lost 5 bases to trimming and J lost 7 bases; unmatched junction nucleotides: 9. CDR3 amino acids: CASSLQGQGAGEQYF. The CDR3 DNA follows: TGTGCCAGCAGCCTACAGGGACAGGGGGCGGGTGAGCAGTACTTC.

This chain joins TRBV3-1 (or the pseudogene TRBV3-2) and TRBJ2-3; 9 nucleotides agree with TRBD2. The CDR3 has 17 amino acids. Per the germline V gene, CDR1 is LGHDT and CDR2 is YNNKEL (reference sequence). Unmatched junction bases numbered 10, after V lost 4 bases and J lost 2 bases. The CDR3: CASSLDSSGADTDTQYF. The CDR3 DNA follows: TGTGCCAGCAGCCTCGATTCTAGCGGGGCGGACACAGATACGCAGTATTTT.

V and J are TRBV11-2 and TRBJ2-5; possible D gene TRBD1, 6 bases. V was clipped by 5 bases and J by 5 bases, with 21 bases between them. Germline assignment: CDR1 SGHAT and CDR2 FQNNGV. The CDR3 is made up of 16 amino acids. As DNA, the CDR3 is TGTGCCAGCAGCCCATTAGGTGGGGGCCCCTTTGAGACCCAGTACTTC. It translates to CASSPLGGGPFETQYF.

The chain links TRBV6-5 to TRBJ2-3; the match to TRBD1 covers 7 bases. This CDR3 comprises 13 residues. V dropped 7 bases and J dropped 3; count of bases not matched to a gene: 4. CDR1 MNHEY and CDR2 SVGAGI come from the germline V gene. The CDR3 reads CASTTQGTDTQYF. The CDR3 coding sequence is TGTGCCAGCACCACACAGGGGACAGATACGCAGTATTTT.

The J gene is TRBJ1-5, the V gene TRBV19, with 12 bases fitting TRBD1. In germline, CDR1 is LNHDA, CDR2 SQIVND (reference sequence). With 7 bases clipped from V and 7 bases from J, the junction kept 14 bases outside the gene matches. The CDR3 totals 17 residues. CDR3 protein: CASNKPGQGAMRQPQHF. The DNA of the CDR3 is TGTGCCAGTAATAAGCCGGGACAGGGGGCGATGAGGCAGCCCCAGCATTTT.

The rearrangement uses TRBV4-1 and TRBJ1-1, with a weak D call TRBD1 (5 bases). Germline CDR1 is MGHRA and CDR2 is YSYEKL. The length of the CDR3 is 14 residues. Trimming took off 0 bases at V and 6 bases at J, with 11 bases between the two ends. In nucleotides, the CDR3 is TGCGCCAGCAGCCAAGATCCGGGGGTTTCTGAAGCTTTCTTT. Its protein product is CASSQDPGVSEAFF.

This CDR3 reads CASALSGGQTGNTIYF. The CDR3 region has the DNA TGTGCCAGTGCGCTCTCAGGGGGGCAGACTGGAAACACCATATATTTT. The chain combines TRBV19 with TRBJ1-3; 7 bases match TRBD1. Germline CDR1 and CDR2: LNHDA and SQIVND (reference sequence). The CDR3 contains 16 residues. Trimming removed 8 bases from V and 2 bases from J; junction bases left unmatched: 12.

This chain links TRBV6-5 with TRBJ1-6; TRBD1 matches 8 bases. The CDR3 spans 15 residues. The junction had 6 bases not matched to a gene; V was cut back by 4 bases and J by 7 bases. CDR1 MNHEY and CDR2 SVGAGI come from the germline V gene. As DNA, the CDR3 is TGTGCCAGCAGTTTTTGGACAGGGAACAATTCACCCCTCCACTTT. Translation gives CASSFWTGNNSPLHF.

This chain connects TRBV7-6 to TRBJ1-4, with D unresolved. The CDR3 sequence is 13 residues long. CDR1 and CDR2 (germline): SGHVS, FNYEAQ. The V end was cut by 1 base, the J end by 10 bases, with 10 bases between. The CDR3 DNA is TGTGCCAGCAGCTTAGAATTTGGCAGAAAACTGTTTTTT. Residues: CASSLEFGRKLFF.

The chain combines TRBV27 with TRBJ1-6; perhaps TRBD1 as D (6 bases). In germline, CDR1 is MNHEY, CDR2 SMNVEV (reference sequence). The CDR3 consists of 17 residues. Trimming removed 2 bases at V and 7 bases at J, with 18 bases between. Here the CDR3 DNA reads TGTGCCAGCAGTTTAGCCTATGTTTGGGGGCTAAATTCACCCCTCCACTTT. It encodes CASSLAYVWGLNSPLHF.

This chain uses TRBV7-8 with TRBJ2-5; the match to TRBD2 covers 13 bases. Germline V gene sequence: CDR1 SGHVS, CDR2 FQNEAQ. V was pared by 5 bases and J by 1 base, with 10 bases of the junction left unmatched. The CDR3 sequence is 18 residues long. DNA of the CDR3: TGTGCCAGCAGCCCGGGGACTAGCGGGGTGGGACGCCAAGAGACCCAGTACTTC. Translation gives CASSPGTSGVGRQETQYF.

The CDR3 spells CASSSSGGSRNQPQHF. The CDR3 DNA sequence: TGTGCCAGCAGCTCCAGCGGGGGGAGTCGCAATCAGCCCCAGCATTTT. The chain employs TRBV7-2 and TRBJ1-5; D perhaps matches TRBD1 (5 bases). The CDR3 covers 16 residues. V dropped 4 bases and J dropped 2 bases, with 15 bases sitting between them. CDR1 is SGHTA, CDR2 FQGNSA, per germline.

The rearrangement links TRBV6-4 to TRBJ1-1, with 9 bases lining up with TRBD1. The CDR3 loop spans 15 amino acids. Trimming cost V 6 bases and J 1 base; bases outside gene matches: 6. Germline CDR1 and CDR2: MRHNA and SNTAGT. The CDR3 reads CASREQGAPNTEAFF. In DNA, the CDR3 is TGTGCCAGCAGGGAACAGGGGGCCCCGAACACTGAAGCTTTCTTT.